This is a list of T cell receptor beta chains from one sample in a study of T cells in tuberculosis. TCRdb keeps only in-frame clones here, not all; method: immunoSEQ multiplex PCR. The sample includes about 5,500 clones, approximately 97% seen only once; the top ten take 9.5% to 13%. The input for sequencing was PBMCs, taken at tuberculosis diagnosis. These receptors were obtained from an adult with tuberculosis. CDR3s include the opening cysteine and the closing phenylalanine or tryptophan. A D gene is named only where the DNA matches it firmly. Part of the rows lack a size; the others show once, few, many or a class for expanded clones.

v_call,d_call,clone_size,j_call,cdr3_aa,cdr3_nt
TRBV30,TRBD1,-,TRBJ1-4,CAWGGRGQKNEKLFF,TGTGCCTGGGGAGGAAGGGGACAGAAGAATGAAAAACTGTTTTTT
TRBV2,TRBD2,-,TRBJ2-5,CASRLGRGETQYF,TGTGCCAGCAGGCTGGGGCGGGGGGAGACCCAGTACTTC
TRBV2,TRBD1,-,TRBJ1-2,CASSRETGEAYGYTF,TGTGCCAGCAGTAGGGAGACAGGGGAGGCCTATGGCTACACCTTC
TRBV19,-,-,TRBJ1-1,CASSLGTPIEAFF,TGTGCCAGTAGTCTAGGGACACCAATTGAAGCTTTCTTT
TRBV30,-,-,TRBJ1-1,CAWSVRGSTEAFF,TGTGCCTGGAGTGTACGGGGGAGCACTGAAGCTTTCTTT
TRBV9,-,once,TRBJ2-7,CASSVQAPGEQYF,TGTGCCAGCAGCGTCCAAGCCCCGGGGGAGCAGTACTTC
TRBV7-2,-,-,TRBJ1-6,CASTPKNPGAGRTPLHF,TGTGCCAGCACCCCCAAAAACCCAGGGGCGGGTAGGACACCCCTCCACTTT
TRBV15,-,-,TRBJ1-1,CATSRETGGNTEAFF,TGTGCCACCAGCAGAGAAACGGGGGGGAACACTGAAGCTTTCTTT
TRBV25-1,-,once,TRBJ2-5,CASSKADQETQYF,TGTGCCAGCAGTAAAGCGGATCAAGAGACCCAGTACTTC
TRBV6-5,TRBD1,-,TRBJ2-3,CASSSGQGLGNTQYF,TGTGCCAGCAGTTCGGGACAGGGGTTGGGGAATACGCAGTATTTT
TRBV20-1,-,-,TRBJ1-1,CSARLGAEAFF,TGCAGTGCTAGACTAGGGGCTGAAGCTTTCTTT
TRBV6-1,TRBD1,-,TRBJ1-2,CASSASWTGSGAYGYTF,TGTGCCAGCAGTGCCAGTTGGACAGGGTCAGGGGCCTATGGCTACACCTTC
TRBV29-1,TRBD2,-,TRBJ2-3,CSVVTGTSGAADTQYF,TGCAGCGTTGTAACAGGGACTAGCGGGGCCGCAGATACGCAGTATTTT
TRBV5-1,TRBD2,-,TRBJ2-5,CASSLWTSGVQETQYF,TGCGCCAGCAGCTTGTGGACTAGCGGGGTCCAAGAGACCCAGTACTTC
TRBV9,TRBD2,once,TRBJ2-2,CASSVAKLAGGPGTGELFF,TGTGCCAGCAGCGTAGCTAAACTAGCGGGAGGGCCTGGGACCGGGGAGCTGTTTTTT
TRBV30,TRBD1,-,TRBJ1-5,CAWSKGQGALNQPQHF,TGTGCCTGGAGCAAAGGACAGGGGGCTCTTAATCAGCCCCAGCATTTT
TRBV27,-,-,TRBJ2-7,CASSLSLRARGEQYF,TGTGCCAGCAGTTTATCGTTGAGGGCCCGGGGAGAGCAGTACTTC
TRBV5-6,-,-,TRBJ2-1,CASSLAGFDGNEQFF,TGTGCCAGCAGCTTGGCAGGATTTGATGGGAATGAGCAGTTCTTC
TRBV4-1,-,-,TRBJ1-3,CASSQVGGGDGNTIYF,TGCGCCAGCAGCCAAGTAGGGGGTGGGGATGGAAACACCATATATTTT
TRBV5-1,-,-,TRBJ2-3,CASSPGTPSTDTQYF,TGCGCCAGCAGCCCCGGGACACCGAGCACAGATACGCAGTATTTT
TRBV29-1,-,-,TRBJ2-6,CSVRRILIQSRANVLTF,TGCAGCGTTAGGAGGATACTAATACAAAGTCGGGCCAACGTCCTGACTTTC
TRBV4-1,TRBD2,-,TRBJ2-7,CASSHTSGGPYEQYF,TGCGCCAGCAGCCATACTAGCGGGGGGCCGTACGAGCAGTACTTC
TRBV29-1,TRBD2,once,TRBJ2-2,CSAAGEAGGKAGELFF,TGCAGCGCCGCGGGGGAGGCAGGAGGAAAGGCCGGGGAGCTGTTTTTT
TRBV2,TRBD1,-,TRBJ2-7,CASRGTGNSYEQYF,TGTGCCAGCAGAGGGACAGGGAACTCCTACGAGCAGTACTTC
TRBV27,-,-,TRBJ2-4,CASSFGTKNIQYF,TGTGCCAGCAGTTTCGGGACCAAAAACATTCAGTACTTC
TRBV9,-,-,TRBJ2-7,CASSVPLPPYEQYF,TGTGCCAGCAGCGTTCCCCTACCCCCCTACGAGCAGTACTTC
TRBV27,TRBD1,-,TRBJ1-5,CASSLSGQHNQPQHF,TGTGCCAGCAGTTTATCGGGACAGCACAATCAGCCCCAGCATTTT
TRBV6-4,-,-,TRBJ1-1,CASSADREGTEAFF,TGTGCCAGCAGTGCGGATCGGGAGGGCACTGAAGCTTTCTTT
TRBV4-1,-,-,TRBJ1-1,CASSQASPLRQGWTEAFF,TGCGCCAGCAGCCAAGCTTCCCCCTTGCGGCAGGGGTGGACTGAAGCTTTCTTT
TRBV5-1,-,-,TRBJ1-5,CASSSEGSNQPQHF,TGCGCCAGCAGCTCCGAGGGCAGCAATCAGCCCCAGCATTTT
TRBV7-9,-,-,TRBJ2-7,CASSLVSGKVHEQYF,TGTGCCAGCAGCTTAGTTTCAGGGAAAGTCCACGAGCAGTACTTC
TRBV6-1,TRBD1,-,TRBJ1-5,CASSKSTGGDQPQHF,TGTGCCAGCAGCAAATCGACAGGGGGGGACCAGCCCCAGCATTTT
TRBV27,-,-,TRBJ1-5,CASSSQGPNQPQHF,TGTGCCAGCAGTAGTCAGGGGCCAAATCAGCCCCAGCATTTT
TRBV7-2,TRBD1,-,TRBJ1-2,CASTPTGEYYYGYTF,TGTGCCAGCACCCCGACAGGGGAGTATTACTATGGCTACACCTTC
TRBV30,TRBD1,-,TRBJ1-1,CASGTGVTEAFF,TGTGCCTCCGGGACAGGGGTCACTGAAGCTTTCTTT
TRBV30,TRBD2,-,TRBJ2-3,CAWSFRRAGVWGTDTQYF,TGTGCCTGGAGTTTTAGGCGAGCGGGAGTTTGGGGCACAGATACGCAGTATTTT
TRBV19,TRBD2,-,TRBJ2-5,CASSRVREEQETQYF,TGTGCCAGTTCCCGGGTCCGGGAGGAACAAGAGACCCAGTACTTC
TRBV7-8,-,-,TRBJ1-5,CASSRGVQGSNQPQHF,TGTGCCAGCAGCCGGGGGGTGCAGGGAAGCAATCAGCCCCAGCATTTT
TRBV15,-,once,TRBJ1-4,CATSWGGGEKLFF,TGTGCCACCAGCTGGGGGGGTGGGGAAAAACTGTTTTTT
TRBV2,-,-,TRBJ1-6,CATSARSYNSPLHF,TGTGCGACATCGGCCCGCTCCTATAATTCACCCCTCCACTTT
TRBV6-5,TRBD1,-,TRBJ1-2,CASSYSRTGGGYGYTF,TGTGCCAGCAGTTACTCCCGGACAGGGGGTGGCTATGGCTACACCTTC
TRBV6-4,TRBD2,-,TRBJ2-2,CASSYGLAPGELFF,TGTGCCAGCAGCTACGGACTAGCCCCCGGGGAGCTGTTTTTT
TRBV5-1,-,-,TRBJ2-5,CASSLAREETQYF,TGCGCCAGCAGCTTGGCCAGGGAAGAGACCCAGTACTTC
TRBV29-1,TRBD2,once,TRBJ2-7,CSVGTRESSYEQYF,TGCAGCGTTGGGACTAGGGAGAGCTCCTACGAGCAGTACTTC
TRBV27,TRBD1,once,TRBJ2-7,CASSFNPDRGEQYF,TGTGCCAGCAGTTTCAACCCTGACAGGGGGGAGCAGTACTTC
TRBV9,TRBD2,-,TRBJ2-1,CASSAMPMGLAGVYEQFF,TGTGCCAGCAGCGCCATGCCGATGGGGCTAGCGGGAGTTTATGAGCAGTTCTTC
TRBV4-1,-,-,TRBJ1-4,CASSRSGILNEKLFF,TGCGCCAGCAGCCGTTCAGGAATCCTGAATGAAAAACTGTTTTTT
TRBV9,-,-,TRBJ1-1,CASSVEGQVNTEAFF,TGTGCCAGCAGCGTAGAGGGGCAGGTGAACACTGAAGCTTTCTTT
TRBV5-4,TRBD1,once,TRBJ2-2,CASSAPGQGGTGELFF,TGTGCCAGCAGCGCGCCGGGACAGGGGGGCACCGGGGAGCTGTTTTTT
TRBV2,TRBD1,-,TRBJ2-2,CASSRTGDVGELFF,TGTGCCAGCTCGCGGACAGGGGATGTCGGGGAGCTGTTTTTT
TRBV10-3,-,-,TRBJ1-2,CAISEGGWDYGYTF,TGTGCCATCAGTGAGGGGGGGTGGGACTATGGCTACACCTTC
TRBV20-1,-,-,TRBJ2-4,CSPSQNIQYF,TGCAGTCCCTCTCAAAACATTCAGTACTTC